This T cell receptor beta chain was obtained from a study of regulatory T cells in long-lasting Graves disease. Study conclusions and caveats: The researchers studied only peripheral blood, not thyroid tissue.

iRepertoire HTBI primers and Arm-PCR of CDR3 regions built TCR beta libraries. TCRdb independently ran MiXCR on the multiplex PCR reads; one entry per CDR3 protein. The sample has about 460,000 distinct CDR3 sequences; 11% to 15% are singletons. The CDR3 is 15 amino acids. CDR1 KGHSH and CDR2 LQKENI come from the germline V gene. V lost 3 bases to trimming and J lost 4 bases; unmatched junction nucleotides: 4. Time point: newly diagnosed GD, antithyroid drugs for less than 3 months. With RNA extracted from PBMCs as input, the TCR library was made. A single count supports this clonotype. As yet, its antigen is unknown. The sample also formed part of further work on T cells in Graves' hyperthyroidism and ophthalmopathy. As that study records: HTBI primers were employed in a first-round RT-PCR of the TCR CDR3.

The source is a woman aged 45-65 years with Graves disease. The chain links TRBV18 to TRBJ2-1; 9 bases agree with TRBD1. The source material was peripheral blood mononuclear cells (PBMCs), sampled at new diagnosis, from a patient treated with antithyroid drugs. The CDR3 region is CASSPSGQGYNEQFF. Here the CDR3 DNA reads TGTGCCAGCTCACCTTCGGGACAGGGTTACAATGAGCAGTTCTTC.